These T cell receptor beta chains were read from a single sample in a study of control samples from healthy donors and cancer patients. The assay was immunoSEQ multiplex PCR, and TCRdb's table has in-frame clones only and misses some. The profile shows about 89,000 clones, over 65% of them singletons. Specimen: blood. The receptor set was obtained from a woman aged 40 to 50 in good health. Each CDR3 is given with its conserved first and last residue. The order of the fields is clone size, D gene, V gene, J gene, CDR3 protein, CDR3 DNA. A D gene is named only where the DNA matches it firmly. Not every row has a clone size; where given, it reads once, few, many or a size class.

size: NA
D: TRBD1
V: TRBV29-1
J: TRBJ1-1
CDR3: CSVARDRDFTEAFF
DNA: TGCAGCGTTGCTCGGGACAGGGATTTCACTGAAGCTTTCTTT

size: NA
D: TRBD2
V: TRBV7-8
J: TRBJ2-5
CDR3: CASSKRGSETQYF
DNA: TGTGCCAGCAGCAAGCGGGGGTCGGAGACCCAGTACTTC

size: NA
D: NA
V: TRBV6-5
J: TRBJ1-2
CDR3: CASSQPGAGGYTF
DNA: TGTGCCAGCAGTCAGCCGGGGGCTGGTGGCTACACCTTC

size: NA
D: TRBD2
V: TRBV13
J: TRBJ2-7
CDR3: CASSPSGGLTYEQYF
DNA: TGTGCCAGCAGCCCAAGCGGGGGTCTTACCTACGAGCAGTACTTC

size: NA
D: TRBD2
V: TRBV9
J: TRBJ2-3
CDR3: CASSVEVTSGTRTDTQYF
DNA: TGTGCCAGCAGCGTAGAAGTTACTAGCGGGACCCGCACAGATACGCAGTATTTT

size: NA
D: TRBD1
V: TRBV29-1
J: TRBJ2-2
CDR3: CSVGTGGNGELFF
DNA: TGCAGCGTTGGGACAGGGGGTAACGGGGAGCTGTTTTTT

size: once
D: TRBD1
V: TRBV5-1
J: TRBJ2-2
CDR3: CASSLTGVETGELFF
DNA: TGCGCCAGCAGCTTAACAGGGGTGGAAACCGGGGAGCTGTTTTTT

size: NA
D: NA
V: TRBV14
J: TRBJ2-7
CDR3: CASSHGWGSLSYEQYF
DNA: TGTGCCAGCAGCCACGGGTGGGGATCCCTCTCCTACGAGCAGTACTTC

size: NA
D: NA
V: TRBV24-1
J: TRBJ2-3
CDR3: CATSDPRGGARDTQYF
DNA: TGTGCCACCAGTGATCCCAGGGGGGGGGCACGAGATACGCAGTATTTT

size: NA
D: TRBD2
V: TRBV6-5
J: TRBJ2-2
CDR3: CASRAGLAGNGELFF
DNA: TGTGCCAGCAGGGCTGGACTAGCGGGGAACGGGGAGCTGTTTTTT

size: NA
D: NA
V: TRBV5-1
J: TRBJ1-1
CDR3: CASSLASGVNTEAFF
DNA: TGCGCCAGCAGCTTGGCTTCAGGGGTGAACACTGAAGCTTTCTTT

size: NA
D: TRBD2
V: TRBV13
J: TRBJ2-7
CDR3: CASIWGGPSYEQYF
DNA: TGTGCCAGCATCTGGGGGGGACCTTCCTACGAGCAGTACTTC

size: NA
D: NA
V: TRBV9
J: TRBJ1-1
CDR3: CASSIYMNTEAFF
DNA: TGTGCCAGCAGCATATACATGAACACTGAAGCTTTCTTT

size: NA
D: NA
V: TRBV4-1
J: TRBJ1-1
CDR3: CASSQSRGRADTEAFF
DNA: TGCGCCAGCAGCCAAAGCAGGGGTAGAGCGGACACTGAAGCTTTCTTT

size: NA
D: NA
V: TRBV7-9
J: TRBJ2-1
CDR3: CASSRGANNEQFF
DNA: TGTGCCAGCAGCCGAGGGGCGAACAATGAGCAGTTCTTC

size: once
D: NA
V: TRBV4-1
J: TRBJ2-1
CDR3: CASSQPRRRGNEQFF
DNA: TGCGCCAGCAGCCAACCCCGGCGCAGGGGCAATGAGCAGTTCTTC

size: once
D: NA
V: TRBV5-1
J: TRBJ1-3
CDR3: CASSLGVSGNTIYF
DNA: TGCGCCAGCAGCTTAGGTGTGTCTGGAAACACCATATATTTT